This T cell receptor (beta chain) was documented in a study of beta chain features in type 1 diabetes. The table lists this clone with many counts. Antigen unknown. Points from the study as a whole: Naive, central memory and Treg TCRB repertoires appeared more alike in patients than in healthy donors. No resolution was reached here on whether HLA type influences TCRB rearrangement.

V lost 5 bases and J lost 1; bases outside the gene matches: 8. The CDR3 sequence is 16 residues long. Germline V gene lookup returns CDR1 SGHTA and CDR2 FQGNSA. Each donor gave one heparinised blood draw averaging approximately 100 mL. Expressed TCRB transcripts were sequenced because the entire RNA isolate underwent reverse transcription. Profiled with immunoSEQ multiplex PCR; TCRdb holds only in-frame clones, not every one. The sample has 120,000 to 150,000 clones, about 10% seen once. The chain combines TRBV7-2 with TRBJ2-3; 8 bases line up with TRBD1. Sequenced input: naive CD4+ T cells from blood. This receptor was taken from a man between 18 and 35 years old in good health. The chain's CDR3 is CASSTRTGMRTDTQYF. For the CDR3, the DNA is TGTGCCAGCAGCACGCGGACAGGGATGCGCACAGATACGCAGTATTTT.